This is a list of T cell receptor beta chains from one sample in a study of T cell changes during pregnancy in multiple sclerosis. Clones were read by immunoSEQ multiplex PCR, and TCRdb kept only the in-frame ones, dropping some. In the table there are some 140,000 clones, roughly 96% of which are singletons. Sequencing used peripheral blood, obtained after pregnancy. These TCRs come from a female donor with multiple sclerosis, enrolled in a pregnancy study. Each CDR3 is given with its conserved first and last residue. D genes are given only for firm matches. Clone size, where shown, is once, few, many, or a class for clones that have expanded.

J gene | D gene | V gene | clone size | CDR3 protein | CDR3 DNA
TRBJ1-2 | TRBD1 | TRBV19 | NA | CASSIGGRGQKGYTF | TGTGCCAGTAGTATCGGTGGCAGGGGGCAGAAAGGCTACACCTTC
TRBJ2-7 | NA | TRBV5-8 | NA | CASSWRTYEQYF | TGTGCCAGCAGCTGGAGGACGTACGAGCAGTACTTC
TRBJ1-2 | NA | TRBV27 | NA | CASSLFPGANNYGYTF | TGTGCCAGCAGTTTATTCCCAGGGGCAAATAACTATGGCTACACCTTC
TRBJ2-1 | NA | TRBV27 | NA | CASNAGTYNEQFF | TGTGCCAGCAACGCGGGGACTTACAATGAGCAGTTCTTC
TRBJ2-2 | TRBD1 | TRBV7-9 | NA | CASSPDRVKSGELFF | TGTGCCAGCAGCCCCGACAGGGTAAAATCCGGGGAGCTGTTTTTT
TRBJ2-1 | TRBD2 | TRBV7-2 | NA | CASSLEAGGGYNEQFF | TGTGCCAGCAGCTTAGAGGCGGGAGGAGGGTACAATGAGCAGTTCTTC
TRBJ2-3 | NA | TRBV13 | NA | CASSLGPGVGGTDTQYF | TGTGCCAGCAGCTTAGGCCCTGGGGTGGGAGGCACAGATACGCAGTATTTT
TRBJ1-3 | TRBD1 | TRBV27 | NA | CASSPRTGGFSGNTIYF | TGTGCCAGCAGTCCTCGAACAGGGGGATTCTCTGGAAACACCATATATTTT
TRBJ1-3 | TRBD1 | TRBV9 | NA | CASSGFQGQGNTIYF | TGTGCCAGCAGCGGGTTCCAGGGACAGGGTAACACCATATATTTT
TRBJ2-5 | TRBD2 | TRBV2 | NA | CASPKMTGGRGGETQYF | TGTGCCAGCCCCAAAATGACTGGCGGGAGGGGAGGAGAGACCCAGTACTTC
TRBJ2-7 | NA | TRBV7-8 | NA | CASSLREVAKEQYF | TGTGCCAGCAGCTTACGAGAGGTGGCTAAAGAGCAGTACTTC
TRBJ2-7 | TRBD2 | TRBV7-9 | NA | CASSYTQSGTYEQYF | TGTGCCAGCAGTTACACCCAGAGCGGGACCTACGAGCAGTACTTC
TRBJ2-7 | NA | TRBV5-4 | NA | CASSSGLMDYEQYF | TGTGCCAGCAGCTCGGGACTTATGGACTACGAGCAGTACTTC
TRBJ2-1 | TRBD2 | TRBV7-9 | NA | CASSSRLAGVSYEQFF | TGTGCCAGCAGCTCCCGACTAGCGGGGGTTAGCTATGAGCAGTTCTTC
TRBJ2-7 | TRBD2 | TRBV13 | NA | CASSLGSAGGGYEQYF | TGTGCCAGCAGCTTAGGCAGCGCGGGAGGTGGGTACGAGCAGTACTTC
TRBJ2-3 | TRBD1 | TRBV2 | NA | CASRDRVSDTQYF | TGTGCCAGCCGGGACAGGGTTTCAGATACGCAGTATTTT
TRBJ1-3 | NA | TRBV6-1 | NA | CASSAWTASGNTIYF | TGTGCCAGCAGTGCCTGGACAGCCTCTGGAAACACCATATATTTT
TRBJ2-4 | TRBD1 | TRBV5-1 | NA | CASNAGTGVIQYF | TGCGCCAGCAACGCCGGGACAGGGGTCATTCAGTACTTC
TRBJ2-7 | NA | TRBV27 | NA | CASGRNSYEQYF | TGTGCCAGCGGCCGAAACTCCTACGAGCAGTACTTC
TRBJ1-5 | TRBD1 | TRBV7-8 | NA | CASSSGQNSNQPQHF | TGTGCCAGCAGCTCGGGACAGAATAGCAATCAGCCCCAGCATTTT
TRBJ2-1 | TRBD2 | TRBV19 | NA | CASRIAGGNEQFF | TGTGCCAGTAGGATAGCGGGGGGCAATGAGCAGTTCTTC
TRBJ2-7 | TRBD1 | TRBV7-9 | NA | CASSPGQGYYEQYF | TGTGCCAGCAGCCCGGGACAGGGATACTACGAGCAGTACTTC
TRBJ2-7 | TRBD2 | TRBV2 | NA | CASSEWAGGSYEQYF | TGTGCCAGCAGTGAATGGGCGGGAGGTTCCTACGAGCAGTACTTC
TRBJ2-7 | NA | TRBV2 | NA | CASSVAPGTPPSYEQYF | TGTGCCAGCAGTGTAGCACCTGGGACACCACCCTCCTACGAGCAGTACTTC
TRBJ2-5 | TRBD2 | TRBV7-9 | NA | CASSTRLAGPQETQYF | TGTGCCAGCAGCACCCGACTAGCGGGGCCCCAAGAGACCCAGTACTTC
TRBJ2-7 | TRBD1 | TRBV5-8 | NA | CASRRQGQGYEQYF | TGTGCCAGCAGGCGACAGGGACAGGGTTACGAGCAGTACTTC
TRBJ1-4 | TRBD1 | TRBV5-1 | NA | CASRTGQVSNEKLFF | TGCGCCAGCAGAACGGGACAGGTATCCAACGAAAAACTGTTTTTT
TRBJ1-5 | NA | TRBV7-8 | few | CASSLGQGVSNQPQHF | TGTGCCAGCAGCTTAGGGCAGGGTGTGAGCAATCAGCCCCAGCATTTT
TRBJ2-1 | TRBD2 | TRBV2 | NA | CASSERGLAGYNEQFF | TGTGCCAGCAGTGAAAGGGGACTAGCGGGGTACAATGAGCAGTTCTTC
TRBJ1-1 | NA | TRBV19 | NA | CASKLNFSPEAFF | TGTGCCAGTAAGCTAAATTTCTCCCCCGAAGCTTTCTTT
TRBJ2-5 | TRBD2 | TRBV11-2 | NA | CASSRQEGLVGETQYF | TGTGCCAGCAGCAGGCAAGAGGGACTAGTTGGGGAGACCCAGTACTTC
TRBJ2-5 | TRBD1 | TRBV5-6 | NA | CASSGQGALETQYF | TGTGCCAGCAGCGGACAGGGGGCTTTGGAGACCCAGTACTTC
TRBJ2-7 | TRBD2 | TRBV7-9 | NA | CASSTFPGSGTSGTYEQYF | TGTGCCAGCAGCACATTCCCAGGATCCGGGACTAGCGGAACCTACGAGCAGTACTTC
TRBJ2-7 | TRBD2 | TRBV2 | NA | CASSASGKGWEQYF | TGTGCCAGCAGTGCTAGCGGGAAAGGATGGGAGCAGTACTTC
TRBJ2-7 | NA | TRBV27 | NA | CASSLDFSSYEQYF | TGTGCCAGCAGTTTAGACTTTAGCTCCTACGAGCAGTACTTC
TRBJ1-1 | NA | TRBV5-6 | few | CASSLVPGATEAFF | TGTGCCAGCAGCTTGGTTCCAGGGGCCACTGAAGCTTTCTTT
TRBJ2-7 | TRBD2 | TRBV7-8 | NA | CASSLGRLAGFLEQYF | TGTGCCAGCAGCTTAGGTCGACTAGCCGGGTTTCTCGAGCAGTACTTC
TRBJ1-5 | NA | TRBV15 | NA | CATSRDRGGTDLFQHF | TGTGCCACCAGCAGAGATAGGGGCGGGACCGACTTGTTCCAGCATTTT
TRBJ1-1 | NA | TRBV7-9 | NA | CASSLDRDPMNTEAFF | TGTGCCAGCAGCTTAGACAGGGATCCCATGAACACTGAAGCTTTCTTT
TRBJ2-1 | TRBD2 | TRBV2 | NA | CATGERGLASNEQFF | TGTGCCACCGGTGAGCGGGGACTAGCATCCAATGAGCAGTTCTTC
TRBJ1-3 | NA | TRBV2 | NA | CASSQGQGRNTIYF | TGTGCCAGCAGTCAGGGTCAGGGGCGGAACACCATATATTTT
TRBJ1-2 | NA | TRBV7-9 | NA | CASSPTLRGDGYTF | TGTGCCAGCAGCCCCACCTTGCGGGGCGATGGCTACACCTTC